These 21 T cell receptor beta chains were all obtained from the same sample, sequenced in a study of Graves' ophthalmopathy and Graves' hyperthyroidism. RNA transcripts were the source from which TCR beta CDR3 regions were amplified. After a first-round RT-PCR with HTBI primers, a second-round multiplex PCR was run. TCRdb reprocessed the multiplex PCR reads with MiXCR, giving one entry per CDR3 protein. The table includes hundreds of thousands of distinct CDR3 sequences, approximately 39% detected once. Sequenced: peripheral blood. The receptors were gathered from an adult man with Graves' ophthalmopathy.

This clonotype has ten or more counts. The CDR3: CASSYKGANTEAFF. CDR3 DNA sequence: TGTGCCAGCAGTTATAAGGGGGCGAACACTGAAGCTTTCTTT. The chain is built from TRBV12-3 or TRBV12-4 and TRBJ1-1, with TRBD1 matching over 7 bases. V lost 4 bases to trimming and J lost 1 base; unmatched junction nucleotides: 3. CDR3 length: 14 amino acids.

The table lists this clonotype with many counts. The CDR3 bases are TGTGCCAGCAGCTTAGAGGACAGGGGCTACGAGCAGTACTTC. The encoded protein is CASSLEDRGYEQYF. The chain joins TRBV7-9 to TRBJ2-7; 9 nucleotides agree with TRBD1. Germline V lookup: CDR1 SEHNR, CDR2 FQNEAQ (reference sequence). Trimming took 1 base from V and 3 from J; bases not matched to a gene: 1. The CDR3 extends over 14 amino acids.

This clonotype was seen repeatedly, ten times or more. This chain links TRBV25-1 with TRBJ1-1, with D uncertain. This CDR3 is built from 14 residues. V gave up 6 bases and J gave up 0 bases, with 11 bases separating them. The V gene's germline CDR1 is MGHDK and CDR2 SYGVNS. CDR3 bases: TGTGCCAGCAGGCCGCGGGGAGTGAACACTGAAGCTTTCTTT. It is translated as CASRPRGVNTEAFF.

The rearrangement joins TRBV20-1 to TRBJ2-7; no definite D call. Germline V gene data show CDR1 as DFQATT and CDR2 as SNEGSKA (reference sequence). With 1 base removed from V and 2 bases from J, the gap between germline ends came to 9 bases. CDR3 length equals 13 residues. Written as DNA, the CDR3 is TGCAGTGCTAGAGTAAGGGCACCCTACGAGCAGTACTTC. The encoded protein is CSARVRAPYEQYF.

This clonotype was observed a few times. The CDR3 reads CASSRGLAGGGELFF. DNA of the CDR3: TGTGCCAGTAGCCGGGGACTAGCGGGAGGTGGGGAGCTGTTTTTT. The chain carries TRBV19 and TRBJ2-2; 15 nucleotides agree with TRBD2. Germline CDR1 is LNHDA and CDR2 is SQIVND (reference sequence). After removal of 6 bases from V and 8 bases from J, the junction contained 4 bases not matched to a gene. This CDR3 is 15 amino acids long.

This clonotype showed up many times. This chain connects TRBV11-2 to TRBJ2-7; 11 bases fit TRBD2. This CDR3 comprises 15 residues. Trimming removed 1 base from V and 6 bases from J; junction bases left unmatched: 5. CDR1 and CDR2 from the germline V gene are SGHAT and FQNNGV. CDR3 protein: CASSLGLAGGGEQYF. The CDR3 DNA reads TGTGCCAGCAGCTTAGGCCTAGCGGGAGGAGGCGAGCAGTACTTC.

This chain uses TRBV7-2 with TRBJ2-5; 16 bases agree with TRBD2. The germline V gene encodes CDR1 SGHTA and CDR2 FQGNSA. The CDR3 runs to 19 residues. V lost 5 bases and J lost 5; bases outside the gene matches: 14. As DNA, the CDR3 is TGTGCCAGCAGCCACTTCGGGACTAGCGGGAGGGTCAGGGAGGAGACCCAGTACTTC. It yields the protein CASSHFGTSGRVREETQYF.

This clonotype came up a few times. V gene TRBV2 combines with J gene TRBJ2-7; 10 bases are a match to TRBD2. This CDR3 is 16 amino acids long. Germline V CDR1 and CDR2: SNHLY, FYNNEI. V lost 3 bases to trimming and J lost 1 base; unmatched junction nucleotides: 6. Written as DNA, the CDR3 is TGTGCCAGCAGTGAGGCTGGACTAGCGGTATCCTACGAGCAGTACTTC. This encodes CASSEAGLAVSYEQYF.

To note about this clonotype: This may arise from a read error, as a much more abundant clone is one base away. V is TRBV9 and J is TRBJ1-6; 10 positions match TRBD1. CDR3 length: 16 residues. Germline V lookup: CDR1 SGDLS, CDR2 YYNGEE. The CDR3 sequence: CASGVEGGTGESPLHF. CDR3 sequence (DNA): TGTGCCAGCGGCGTAGAAGGGGGGACAGGGGAATCACCCCTCCACTTT.

Details on this clonotype: This could be a read error, since a much larger clone is one nucleotide away. This chain joins TRBV9 and TRBJ1-2; a weak D match, TRBD1 (5 bases). There are 13 residues in the CDR3. Germline V CDR1 and CDR2: SGDLS, YYNGEE. CDR3 in DNA: TGTGCCAGCAGCGTAGTGGGACCTACTGGCTACATCTTC. Protein sequence: CASSVVGPTGYIF.

The chain joins TRBV7-2 to TRBJ2-7; D may be TRBD1 (6 bases). The CDR3 runs 15 residues. Germline V lookup: CDR1 SGHTA, CDR2 FQGNSA. V was shortened by 5 bases and J by 6 bases, with 20 bases between the two germline ends. The CDR3 region has the DNA TGTGCCAGCAGCCGCCTCGGGACACAACTTTTCGAGCAGTACTTC. Translated: CASSRLGTQLFEQYF.

The chain recombines TRBV19 with TRBJ2-3; D gene uncertain. Germline V CDR1 and CDR2: LNHDA, SQIVND (reference sequence). CDR3 length equals 14 residues. The V end was cut by 0 bases, the J end by 2 bases, with 6 bases between. The chain's CDR3 is CASSIDRVTDTQYF. Here the CDR3 DNA reads TGTGCCAGTAGTATAGATCGTGTCACAGATACGCAGTATTTT. Complete variable domain (other parts from reference TRBV19 and TRBJ2-3): DGGITQSPKYLFRKEGQNVTLSCEQNLNHDAMYWYRQDPGQGLRLIYYSQIVNDFQKGDIAEGYSVSREKKESFPLTVTSAQKNPTAFYLCASSIDRVTDTQYFGPGTRLTVL.

This clonotype was seen more than once but under ten times. V and J are TRBV4-1 and TRBJ2-2; D is ambiguous. This CDR3 has 16 amino acids. Trimming took 0 bases from V and 0 from J, leaving 8 bases between them. Germline loops: CDR1 MGHRA, CDR2 YSYEKL. The CDR3 reads CASSQDDGANTGELFF. The CDR3 DNA is TGCGCCAGCAGCCAAGATGACGGAGCGAACACCGGGGAGCTGTTTTTT.

A few counts support this clonotype. The CDR3 DNA follows: TGTGCCATCAGTGAGTCGGGGCAGGGTGGGATCACTGAAGCTTTCTTT. This codes for CAISESGQGGITEAFF. The genes are TRBV10-3 and TRBJ1-1, with a weak D call TRBD1 (5 bases). Trimming removed 0 bases at V and 4 bases at J, with 15 bases between. Germline V gene lookup returns CDR1 ENHRY and CDR2 SYGVKD. CDR3 size: 16 residues.

This clonotype was seen at least ten times. The CDR3 sequence is CASSELGQQNTEAFF. In nucleotides, the CDR3 is TGTGCCAGCAGTGAATTGGGACAACAGAACACTGAAGCTTTCTTT. The chain uses TRBV25-1 and TRBJ1-1, with D possibly matching TRBD1 (6 bases). The V gene's germline CDR1 is MGHDK and CDR2 SYGVNS. This CDR3 has 15 amino acids. V lost 1 base to trimming and J lost 1 base, with 10 bases between them.

The rearrangement uses TRBV4-3 and TRBJ1-4; D is perhaps TRBD1 (5 bases). In germline, CDR1 is LGHNA, CDR2 YSLEER. The V gene lost 1 base and the J gene lost 7 bases, with 13 bases spanning the gap. The CDR3 contains 15 residues. CDR3 region: CASSQGRGGTEKLFF. The DNA of the CDR3 is TGCGCCAGCAGCCAAGGACGGGGGGGAACTGAAAAACTGTTTTTT.

This clonotype was found a few times. A read error may produce the germline difference seen at one junction end. The J gene is TRBJ1-2, the V gene TRBV10-3; TRBD1 aligns across 9 bases. This CDR3 comprises 14 residues. Germline V lookup: CDR1 ENHRY, CDR2 SYGVKD. CDR3 DNA: TGTGCCAGCAGTCTGAGGACAGGGGAGGATGGCTACACCTTC. Translated, it gives CASSLRTGEDGYTF.

This clonotype was recorded at least ten times. It may be a read error: a sequence one base away is much more abundant. The conserved final phenylalanine or tryptophan is absent from the CDR3, which likely points to a read error. CDR3 amino acids: CASSESTAYNSPLHS. The CDR3 DNA reads as TGTGCCAGCAGTGAATCGACAGCCTATAATTCACCCCTCCACTCT. This chain connects TRBV25-1 to TRBJ1-6, with D possibly TRBD1 on 5 matching bases. Per germline, CDR1 MGHDK and CDR2 SYGVNS. The CDR3 is 15 amino acids. V was cut by 1 base and J by 2 bases, with 6 bases left in between.

This clonotype came up many times. The rearrangement joins TRBV9 to TRBJ1-1; 11 bases are shared with TRBD1. CDR1 is SGDLS, CDR2 YYNGEE, per germline. The CDR3 is 16 residues long. V dropped 3 bases and J dropped 1; count of bases not matched to a gene: 5. The CDR3 is CASSARTGGSNTEAFF. The CDR3 nucleotides read TGTGCCAGCAGCGCTAGGACAGGGGGCTCGAACACTGAAGCTTTCTTT.

The chain joins TRBV9 to TRBJ2-2, with D maybe TRBD1 (6 bases). The CDR3 has 15 amino acids. Trimming shortened V by 5 bases and J by 6 bases, and 17 bases separated the two germline ends. CDR1 SGDLS and CDR2 YYNGEE come from the germline V gene. CDR3 sequence (DNA): TGTGCCAGCAGACTCGGGACATTCTCGGCCGGGGAGCTGTTTTTT. Translating it yields CASRLGTFSAGELFF. The full variable domain, in which reference TRBV9 and TRBJ2-2 provide the parts outside the CDR3, is DSGVTQTPKHLITATGQRVTLRCSPRSGDLSVYWYQQSLDQGLQFLIQYYNGEERAKGNILERFSAQQFPDLHSELNLSSLELGDSALYFCASRLGTFSAGELFFGEGSRLTVL.

The chain employs TRBV29-1 and TRBJ2-7; D remains unclear. The CDR3 loop spans 13 amino acids. V gave up 8 bases and J gave up 2 bases, with 16 bases separating them. The germline V gene encodes CDR1 SQVTM and CDR2 ANQGSEA. CDR3 DNA: TGCAGCCAAGATTTGGGCTTTACCTACGAGCAGTACTTC. Amino acids: CSQDLGFTYEQYF.